This is a list of T cell receptor beta chains from one sample in a study of neurological immune-mediated disorders. TCRdb re-analysed the 5' RACE reads in MiXCR, keeping a single row per CDR3 protein. The profile shows tens of thousands of distinct CDR3 sequences, 11% of them singletons. Sequencing was performed on CD4+ T cells from blood. The receptors stem from a woman younger than 45 with HTLV-1-associated myelopathy (HAM/TSP). The conserved cysteine and the conserved F or W are not part of the CDR3 here. Each record gives: V gene, J gene, CDR3 protein.

v_call: TRBV2
j_call: TRBJ1-3
cdr3_aa: ASRQGAAGNTIY

v_call: TRBV12-3/TRBV12-4
j_call: TRBJ2-2
cdr3_aa: ASSLPPAGGFTGELF

v_call: TRBV27
j_call: TRBJ1-4
cdr3_aa: ASRFRGLNEKLF

v_call: TRBV7-9
j_call: TRBJ2-7
cdr3_aa: ASSFGVEQY

v_call: TRBV7-3
j_call: TRBJ2-1
cdr3_aa: ASSHTSGGGEQF

v_call: TRBV5-1
j_call: TRBJ2-1
cdr3_aa: ASSSQGGSYNEQF

v_call: TRBV20-1
j_call: TRBJ2-3
cdr3_aa: SAFAQDGTDTQY

v_call: TRBV5-5
j_call: TRBJ2-7
cdr3_aa: ASSLAPGQGTFEQY

v_call: TRBV20-1
j_call: TRBJ1-1
cdr3_aa: SARLKNTEAF

v_call: TRBV14
j_call: TRBJ1-6
cdr3_aa: ASRPGVFNSPLH

v_call: TRBV7-9
j_call: TRBJ1-1
cdr3_aa: ASSFGGLFFGAF

v_call: TRBV3-1
j_call: TRBJ2-1
cdr3_aa: VSSHTSGGSYNEQF

v_call: TRBV5-6
j_call: TRBJ2-1
cdr3_aa: ASRRWTGENEQF

v_call: TRBV29-1
j_call: TRBJ2-3
cdr3_aa: SASGGRGTDTQY

v_call: TRBV12-3/TRBV12-4
j_call: TRBJ2-2
cdr3_aa: ASSLEYFGGQLTGELF

v_call: TRBV12-3/TRBV12-4
j_call: TRBJ1-6
cdr3_aa: ASSGPGTSPLH

v_call: TRBV2
j_call: TRBJ2-1
cdr3_aa: ASSDGGTKKFSYNEQF

v_call: TRBV7-8
j_call: TRBJ2-7
cdr3_aa: ASSSNFGSYEQY

v_call: TRBV30
j_call: TRBJ2-7
cdr3_aa: AWSPNQGYEQY

v_call: TRBV5-1
j_call: TRBJ1-1
cdr3_aa: ASSFLSDLNTEAF

v_call: TRBV20-1
j_call: TRBJ2-1
cdr3_aa: SAGRGTGLYNEQF

v_call: TRBV12-3/TRBV12-4
j_call: TRBJ2-1
cdr3_aa: ASSLVGSSYNEQF

v_call: TRBV5-5
j_call: TRBJ2-7
cdr3_aa: ASSFRDRGYYEQY

v_call: TRBV9
j_call: TRBJ1-3
cdr3_aa: ASSVRVGGASGNTIY

v_call: TRBV2
j_call: TRBJ1-6
cdr3_aa: ASSEGRTENSPLH

v_call: TRBV20-1
j_call: TRBJ2-7
cdr3_aa: SAPGRGDYEQY

v_call: TRBV20-1
j_call: TRBJ2-3
cdr3_aa: SARWEETDTQY

v_call: TRBV5-6
j_call: TRBJ2-5
cdr3_aa: ASSHARQETQY

v_call: TRBV7-3
j_call: TRBJ2-1
cdr3_aa: ASSPLGNSASSSYNEQF

v_call: TRBV7-2
j_call: TRBJ2-2
cdr3_aa: ASSHGTTNTGELF

v_call: TRBV20-1
j_call: TRBJ2-3
cdr3_aa: SAGGSGSVRTDTQY

v_call: TRBV5-1
j_call: TRBJ1-2
cdr3_aa: ASSLEGAGYT

v_call: TRBV5-1
j_call: TRBJ1-2
cdr3_aa: ASRAGGRDGYT

v_call: TRBV12-3/TRBV12-4
j_call: TRBJ1-1
cdr3_aa: ASSLTGQGISEAF

v_call: TRBV20-1
j_call: TRBJ2-7
cdr3_aa: SASPSGGNDEQY

v_call: TRBV5-6
j_call: TRBJ2-7
cdr3_aa: TISLGGGYSSYEQY

v_call: TRBV5-1
j_call: TRBJ1-2
cdr3_aa: ASSSADRNYGYT

v_call: TRBV7-2
j_call: TRBJ2-5
cdr3_aa: ASSLTRTIETQY

v_call: TRBV20-1
j_call: TRBJ1-2
cdr3_aa: SARPRDRSYYGYT

v_call: TRBV6-5
j_call: TRBJ2-6
cdr3_aa: ASSSGFRGSSSGANVLT

v_call: TRBV2
j_call: TRBJ1-2
cdr3_aa: ARSRSGTGVDYGYT

v_call: TRBV19
j_call: TRBJ1-5
cdr3_aa: ASGGTGDQPQH

v_call: TRBV6-2/TRBV6-3
j_call: TRBJ1-4
cdr3_aa: ASRTGASTNEKLF

v_call: TRBV20-1
j_call: TRBJ2-1
cdr3_aa: SARDRLGKYNEQF

v_call: TRBV6-1
j_call: TRBJ2-1
cdr3_aa: ASSEPREQF

v_call: TRBV6-6
j_call: TRBJ1-1
cdr3_aa: ASSETGFRKGPEAF

v_call: TRBV10-3
j_call: TRBJ2-1
cdr3_aa: AISDPGGGSSYNEQF

v_call: TRBV20-1
j_call: TRBJ1-2
cdr3_aa: SATGTADGYT

v_call: TRBV20-1
j_call: TRBJ1-5
cdr3_aa: SAGVTGARNQPQH

v_call: TRBV27
j_call: TRBJ2-2
cdr3_aa: ASSSLQGASGELF

v_call: TRBV20-1
j_call: TRBJ2-3
cdr3_aa: SAGAGGADTQY

v_call: TRBV3-1
j_call: TRBJ1-1
cdr3_aa: ASSQDPSTEAF

v_call: TRBV20-1
j_call: TRBJ2-2
cdr3_aa: SARRDTGELF

v_call: TRBV19
j_call: TRBJ1-1
cdr3_aa: ASTKPGTGFTEAF

v_call: TRBV18
j_call: TRBJ2-1
cdr3_aa: ASSPGTRALEQF